This TCR beta chain emerged from a study of blood T cell repertoires in COVID-19. Study context: From T cells, B-cell-depleted T cells, or PBMCs came the material, which was cDNA or gDNA.

This CDR3 contains 14 residues. The ends were cut back, 4 bases at V and 3 bases at J, with 10 bases in the middle. Germline V CDR1 and CDR2: ENHRY, SYGVKD. Study processing details: It was from reference gene primer amplification that nucleated cell counts were estimated. The method was immunoSEQ multiplex PCR; TCRdb's version includes in-frame clones alone and lacks a portion of them. Clone size and V and J calls were adopted from that table, with D and trimming inferred from the DNA. The sample gives about 260,000 clones, 75% to 90% of which show up once; over 3% is in the top ten. The rearrangement uses TRBV10-3 and TRBJ1-5, with TRBD1 as a possible D gene (5 bases). This receptor was obtained from a woman aged 40 to 50 who had been exposed to COVID-19. The sequenced material came from PBMCs or T cells enriched from blood (not recorded which). The CDR3 DNA reads as TGTGCCATCAGTGGTCGGGGGAACAATCAGCCCCAGCATTTT. Its translation: CAISGRGNNQPQHF.